The entry that follows covers one T cell receptor beta chain sequence. The target antigen is unknown. The CDR3 extends over 16 amino acids. Trimming removed 0 bases at V and 0 bases at J, with 12 bases between. Germline V gene sequence: CDR1 GTSNPN, CDR2 SVGIG (reference sequence). The source of the sample is a study of cytomegalovirus exposure and HLA in healthy donors. At the level of the study: According to later analysis, the same platform produced the approximately 130 validation and several hundred first-cohort repertoires. General study results and limits: Associated with cytomegalovirus, according to the listing, were 170 or so TCR beta chains. According to a later analysis, TCR clusters from the first cohort tended to co-occur in the 100 to 150 validation repertoires.

Sequencing was performed with immunoSEQ multiplex PCR; in TCRdb, only in-frame clones are kept and a portion is missing. The sample includes about 140,000 clones, 88% seen only once; the top ten take 7.9%. The donors formed part of the approximately 120-subject validation cohort, distinct from the roughly 660-subject first cohort. The rearrangement links TRBV30 to TRBJ1-3; D call uncertain. This sequence was found in a woman aged 18-29 years in good health and CMV-seropositive. Sequencing was performed on PBMCs. The CDR3 DNA is TGTGCCTGGAGTGTACGAATGAAGAGCTCTGGAAACACCATATATTTT. Translated, it gives CAWSVRMKSSGNTIYF.